This is a list of T cell receptor beta chains from one sample in a study of blood T cell repertoires in COVID-19. TCRdb's table, derived via immunoSEQ multiplex PCR, lists solely in-frame clones and lacks some. The data show around 250,000 clones, approximately 87% seen once. The sequencing sample was made of peripheral blood. The receptor set was obtained from a man in his sixties who had recovered from COVID-19. CDR3s include the opening cysteine and the closing phenylalanine or tryptophan. The order of the fields is J gene, V gene, clone size, CDR3 protein. Rows may omit the clone size; those that give it use once, few, many or a size class.

>TRBJ2-1|TRBV3-1/TRBV3-2|.
CASSQVGTGGYNEQFF
>TRBJ1-1|TRBV6-5|few
CASSYSPRQNTEAFF
>TRBJ2-5|TRBV19|.
CASSTGDRVLETQYF
>TRBJ1-3|TRBV14|many
CASSQMSTIYF
>TRBJ2-1|TRBV14|.
CASRAGGASWSEQFF
>TRBJ2-1|TRBV19|once
CASSLNSAGGLNEQFF
>TRBJ1-2|TRBV9|.
CASSVTGTYGYTF
>TRBJ1-6|TRBV3-1/TRBV3-2|.
CASSLTARNSPLHF
>TRBJ2-3|TRBV7-6|.
CASSLGTYENTDTQYF
>TRBJ2-2|TRBV7-8|once
CASSSQRLANTGELFF
>TRBJ2-1|TRBV6-5|.
CASSGEDNEQFF
>TRBJ1-3|TRBV4-2|.
CASSQEAQSSGNTIYF
>TRBJ1-2|TRBV5-1|.
CASSLIPGENYGYTF
>TRBJ2-7|TRBV12-1|.
CASSPWTGLREQYF
>TRBJ1-5|TRBV6-5|.
CASNRGGRGNQPQHF
>TRBJ2-2|TRBV5-1|.
CASSLDIRSANTGELFF
>TRBJ1-4|TRBV15|.
CATSLGGATNEKLFF
>TRBJ2-2|TRBV27|once
CASSPRQGTGELFF
>TRBJ1-1|TRBV2|few
CASSQGIRNTEAFF
>TRBJ2-5|TRBV19|.
CASSPRGDRGWETQYF
>TRBJ1-3|TRBV30|.
CAWSVSSSGNTIYF
>TRBJ2-7|TRBV6-5|.
CASNRAGGYEQYF
>TRBJ2-2|TRBV7-2|.
CASSFEGITGELFF
>TRBJ1-3|TRBV20-1|.
CSASHQGLGGNTIYF
>TRBJ2-3|TRBV27|.
CASTRQGSPDTQYF
>TRBJ2-2|TRBV9|.
CASSAHRGQTGELFF
>TRBJ2-3|TRBV7-3|.
CASSPRESGTDTQYF
>TRBJ2-7|TRBV7-2|.
CASSLRQGGNQQYF
>TRBJ2-5|TRBV28|once
CASSLGGARQETQYF
>TRBJ2-3|TRBV5-1|.
CASSLTSAKGTQYF
>TRBJ2-3|TRBV7-2|.
CASSLVGGGARTQYF
>TRBJ1-5|TRBV19|.
CASTFRQGNNQPQHF
>TRBJ2-5|TRBV7-9|.
CASSPLGLAGGETQYF
>TRBJ2-7|TRBV15|.
CATSRASEQYF
>TRBJ2-3|TRBV6-5|.
CASSYSGGGPADTQYF
>TRBJ2-7|TRBV2|.
CASSEESGQGYF
>TRBJ2-1|TRBV3-1/TRBV3-2|.
CASSQGSGGYNEQFF